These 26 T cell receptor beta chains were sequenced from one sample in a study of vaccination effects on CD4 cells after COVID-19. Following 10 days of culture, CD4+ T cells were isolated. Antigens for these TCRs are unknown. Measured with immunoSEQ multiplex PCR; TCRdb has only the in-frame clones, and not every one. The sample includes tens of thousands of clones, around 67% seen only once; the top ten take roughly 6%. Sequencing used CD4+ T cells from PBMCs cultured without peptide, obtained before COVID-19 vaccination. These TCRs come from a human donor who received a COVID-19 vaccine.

The CDR3 bases are TGTGCCAGCAGCCAGCGGGGGGTCCCAGATACGCAGTATTTT. Translating gives CASSQRGVPDTQYF. V usage is TRBV6-5 and J usage is TRBJ2-3, with 9 bases that match TRBD2. The germline CDR1 and CDR2 sequences are MNHEY and SVGAGI. The V segment lost 6 bases and the J segment 4 bases; nucleotides outside the gene matches: 5. CDR3 length: 14 amino acids.

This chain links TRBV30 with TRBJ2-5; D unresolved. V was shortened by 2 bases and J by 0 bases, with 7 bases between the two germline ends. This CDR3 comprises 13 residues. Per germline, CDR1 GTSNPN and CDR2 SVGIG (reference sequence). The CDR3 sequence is CAWSFDHQETQYF. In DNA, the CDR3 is TGTGCCTGGAGTTTTGATCACCAAGAGACCCAGTACTTC. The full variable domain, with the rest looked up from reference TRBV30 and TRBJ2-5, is SQTIHQWPATLVQPVGSPLSLECTVEGTSNPNLYWYRQAAGRGLQLLFYSVGIGQISSEVPQNLSASRPQDRQFILSSKKLLLSDSGFYLCAWSFDHQETQYFGPGTRLLVL.

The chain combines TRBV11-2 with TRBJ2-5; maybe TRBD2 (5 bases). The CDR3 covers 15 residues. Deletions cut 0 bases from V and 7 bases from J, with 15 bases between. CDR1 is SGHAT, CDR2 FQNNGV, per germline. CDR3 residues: CASSLDPGFFATQYF. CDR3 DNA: TGTGCCAGCAGCTTAGATCCGGGGTTCTTCGCGACCCAGTACTTC. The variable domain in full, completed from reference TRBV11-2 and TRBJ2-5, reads EAGVAQSPRYKIIEKRQSVAFWCNPISGHATLYWYQQILGQGPKLLIQFQNNGVVDDSQLPKDRFSAERLKGVDSTLKIQPAKLEDSAVYLCASSLDPGFFATQYFGPGTRLLVL.

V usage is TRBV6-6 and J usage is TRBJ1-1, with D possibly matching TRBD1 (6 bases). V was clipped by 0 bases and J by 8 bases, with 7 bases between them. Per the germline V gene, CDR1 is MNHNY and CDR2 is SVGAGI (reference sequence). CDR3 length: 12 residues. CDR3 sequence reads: CASSYSRGEAFF. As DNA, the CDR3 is TGTGCCAGCAGTTACTCGAGGGGGGAAGCTTTCTTT.

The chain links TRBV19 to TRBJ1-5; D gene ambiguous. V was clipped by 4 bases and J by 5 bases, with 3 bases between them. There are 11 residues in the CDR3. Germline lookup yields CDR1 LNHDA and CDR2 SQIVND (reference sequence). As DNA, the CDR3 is TGTGCCAGTAGTACCGATCAGCCCCAGCATTTT. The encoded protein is CASSTDQPQHF.

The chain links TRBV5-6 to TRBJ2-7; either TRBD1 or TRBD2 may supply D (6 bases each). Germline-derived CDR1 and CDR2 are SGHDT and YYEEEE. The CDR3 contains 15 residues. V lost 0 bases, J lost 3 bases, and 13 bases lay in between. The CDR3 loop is CASSLAGRGGYEQYF. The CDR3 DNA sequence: TGTGCCAGCAGCTTGGCCGGGAGAGGGGGCTACGAGCAGTACTTC.

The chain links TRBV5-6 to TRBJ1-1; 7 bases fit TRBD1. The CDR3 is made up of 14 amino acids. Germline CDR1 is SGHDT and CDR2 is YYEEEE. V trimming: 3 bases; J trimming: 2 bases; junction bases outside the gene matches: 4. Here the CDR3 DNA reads TGTGCCAGCAGCTACGGACAGGCCAACACTGAAGCTTTCTTT. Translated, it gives CASSYGQANTEAFF. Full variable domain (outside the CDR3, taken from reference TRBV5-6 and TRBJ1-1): DAGVTQSPTHLIKTRGQQVTLRCSPKSGHDTVSWYQQALGQGPQFIFQYYEEEERQRGNFPDRFSGHQFPNYSSELNVNALLLGDSALYLCASSYGQANTEAFFGQGTRLTVV.

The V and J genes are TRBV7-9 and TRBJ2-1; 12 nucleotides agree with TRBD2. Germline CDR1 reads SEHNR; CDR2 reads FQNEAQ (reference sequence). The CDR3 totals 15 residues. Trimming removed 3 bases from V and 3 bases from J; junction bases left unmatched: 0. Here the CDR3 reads CASSLGLAGYNEQFF. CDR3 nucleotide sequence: TGTGCCAGCAGCTTGGGACTAGCGGGCTACAATGAGCAGTTCTTC.

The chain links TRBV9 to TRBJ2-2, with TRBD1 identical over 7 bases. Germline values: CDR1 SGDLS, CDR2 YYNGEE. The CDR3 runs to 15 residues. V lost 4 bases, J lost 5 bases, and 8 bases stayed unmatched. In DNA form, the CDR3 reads TGTGCCAGCAGCTCGACGGGACAGCTAACCGGGGAGCTGTTTTTT. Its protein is CASSSTGQLTGELFF.

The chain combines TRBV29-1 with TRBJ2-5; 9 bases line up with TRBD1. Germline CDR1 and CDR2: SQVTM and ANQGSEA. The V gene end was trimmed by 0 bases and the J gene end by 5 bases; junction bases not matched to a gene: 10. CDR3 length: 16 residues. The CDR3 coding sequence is TGCAGCGTTGAAGATTTCCGGGACAGGGCAAGTGAGACCCAGTACTTC. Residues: CSVEDFRDRASETQYF. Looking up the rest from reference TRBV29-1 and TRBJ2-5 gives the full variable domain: SAVISQKPSRDICQRGTSLTIQCQVDSQVTMMFWYRQQPGQSLTLIATANQGSEATYESGFVIDKFPISRPNLTFSTLTVSNMSPEDSSIYLCSVEDFRDRASETQYFGPGTRLLVL.

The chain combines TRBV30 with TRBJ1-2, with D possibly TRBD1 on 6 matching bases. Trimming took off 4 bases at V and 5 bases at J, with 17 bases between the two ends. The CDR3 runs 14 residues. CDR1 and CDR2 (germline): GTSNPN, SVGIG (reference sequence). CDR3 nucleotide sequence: TGTGCCTGGACTGCTTGGCAGGGGCTGTATGGCTACACCTTC. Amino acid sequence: CAWTAWQGLYGYTF.

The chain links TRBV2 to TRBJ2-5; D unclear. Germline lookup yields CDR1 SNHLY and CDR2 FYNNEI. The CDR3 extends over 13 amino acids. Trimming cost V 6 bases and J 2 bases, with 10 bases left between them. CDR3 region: CASRDDGQETQYF. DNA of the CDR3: TGTGCCAGCAGAGATGACGGGCAAGAGACCCAGTACTTC.

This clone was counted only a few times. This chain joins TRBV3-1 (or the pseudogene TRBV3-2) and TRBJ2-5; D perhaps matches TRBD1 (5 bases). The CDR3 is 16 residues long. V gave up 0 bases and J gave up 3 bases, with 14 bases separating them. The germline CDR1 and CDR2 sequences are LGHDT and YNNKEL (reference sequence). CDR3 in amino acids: CASSQDRWQGEETQYF. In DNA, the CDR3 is TGTGCCAGCAGCCAAGATCGCTGGCAGGGCGAAGAGACCCAGTACTTC.

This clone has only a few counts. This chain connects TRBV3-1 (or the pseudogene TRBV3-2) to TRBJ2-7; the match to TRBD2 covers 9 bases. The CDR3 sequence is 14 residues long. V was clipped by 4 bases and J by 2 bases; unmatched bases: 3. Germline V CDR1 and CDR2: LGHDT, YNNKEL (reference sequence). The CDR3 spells CASSRRGRAYEQYF. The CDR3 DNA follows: TGTGCCAGCAGCCGGCGCGGGAGGGCCTACGAGCAGTACTTC.

The DNA for the CDR3 is TGTGCCAGCAGCCAAGAGGTGGTGGGGAACCAAGAGACCCAGTACTTC. It specifies CASSQEVVGNQETQYF. The gene calls are TRBV3-1 (or the pseudogene TRBV3-2) and TRBJ2-5; D is unclear. V was shortened by 0 bases and J by 0 bases, with 11 bases between the two germline ends. CDR1 is LGHDT and CDR2 is YNNKEL in the germline V gene (reference sequence). CDR3 size: 16 residues.

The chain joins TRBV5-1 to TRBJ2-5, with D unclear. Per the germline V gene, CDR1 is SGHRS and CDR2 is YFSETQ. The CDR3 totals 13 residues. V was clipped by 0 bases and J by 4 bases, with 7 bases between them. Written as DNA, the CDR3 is TGCGCCAGCAGCTTGGCCGTAAGAGAGACCCAGTACTTC. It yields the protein CASSLAVRETQYF.

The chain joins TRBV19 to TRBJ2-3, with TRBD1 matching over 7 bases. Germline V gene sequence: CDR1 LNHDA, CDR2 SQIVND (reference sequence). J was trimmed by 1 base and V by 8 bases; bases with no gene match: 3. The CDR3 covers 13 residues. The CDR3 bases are TGTGCCAGTCTGGGGACAGGCACAGATACGCAGTATTTT. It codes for CASLGTGTDTQYF. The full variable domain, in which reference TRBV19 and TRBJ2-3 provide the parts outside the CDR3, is DGGITQSPKYLFRKEGQNVTLSCEQNLNHDAMYWYRQDPGQGLRLIYYSQIVNDFQKGDIAEGYSVSREKKESFPLTVTSAQKNPTAFYLCASLGTGTDTQYFGPGTRLTVL.

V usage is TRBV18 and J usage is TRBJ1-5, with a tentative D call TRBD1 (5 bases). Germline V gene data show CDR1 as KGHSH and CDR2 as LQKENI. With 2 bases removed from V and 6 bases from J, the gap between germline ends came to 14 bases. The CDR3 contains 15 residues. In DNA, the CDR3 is TGTGCCAGCTCACCAGTAGGGGATGGAAGTCAGCCCCAGCATTTT. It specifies CASSPVGDGSQPQHF.

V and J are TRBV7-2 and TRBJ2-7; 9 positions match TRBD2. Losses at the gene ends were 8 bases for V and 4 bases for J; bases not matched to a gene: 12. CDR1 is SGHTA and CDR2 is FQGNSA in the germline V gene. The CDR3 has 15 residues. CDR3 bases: TGTGCCAGCCGCCCTTCCCTAGCGGGGAGTTACGAGCAGTACTTC. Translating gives CASRPSLAGSYEQYF.

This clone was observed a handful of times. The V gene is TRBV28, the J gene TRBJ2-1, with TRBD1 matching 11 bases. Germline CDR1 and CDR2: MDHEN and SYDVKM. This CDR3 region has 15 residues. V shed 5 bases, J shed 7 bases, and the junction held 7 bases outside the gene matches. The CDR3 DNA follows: TGTGCCAGCAGTCTAGTGGGACAGGGGGGGAATGAGCAGTTCTTC. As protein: CASSLVGQGGNEQFF.

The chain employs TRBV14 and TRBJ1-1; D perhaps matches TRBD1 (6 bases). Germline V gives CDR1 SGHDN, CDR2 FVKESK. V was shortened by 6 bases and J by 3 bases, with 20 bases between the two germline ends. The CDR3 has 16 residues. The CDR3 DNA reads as TGTGCCAGCAGTATTTTTCCGGGACAAAGATACACTGAAGCTTTCTTT. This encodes CASSIFPGQRYTEAFF.

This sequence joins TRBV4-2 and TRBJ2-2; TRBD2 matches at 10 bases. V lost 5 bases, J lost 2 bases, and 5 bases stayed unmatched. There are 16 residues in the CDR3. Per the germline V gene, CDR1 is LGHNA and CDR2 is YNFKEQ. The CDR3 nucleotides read TGTGCCAGCAGCTACAGCGGGGGGGGTAACACCGGGGAGCTGTTTTTT. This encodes CASSYSGGGNTGELFF.

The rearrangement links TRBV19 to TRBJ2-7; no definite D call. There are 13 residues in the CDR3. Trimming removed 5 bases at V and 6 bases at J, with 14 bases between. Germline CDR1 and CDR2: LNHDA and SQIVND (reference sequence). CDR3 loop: CASSLQGAAEQYF. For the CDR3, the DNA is TGTGCCAGTAGTCTCCAAGGCGCGGCCGAGCAGTACTTC.

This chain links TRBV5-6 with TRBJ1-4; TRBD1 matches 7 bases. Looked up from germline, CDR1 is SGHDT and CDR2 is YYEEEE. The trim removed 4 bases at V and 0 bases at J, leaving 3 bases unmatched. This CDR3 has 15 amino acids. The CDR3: CASSPGTATNEKLFF. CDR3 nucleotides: TGTGCCAGCAGCCCCGGGACAGCAACTAATGAAAAACTGTTTTTT.

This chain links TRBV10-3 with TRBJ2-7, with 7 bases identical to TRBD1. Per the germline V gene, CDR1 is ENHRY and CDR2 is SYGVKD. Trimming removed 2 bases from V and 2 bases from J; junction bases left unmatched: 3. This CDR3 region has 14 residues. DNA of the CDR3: TGTGCCATCAGTGAGCGACAGGGACCCTACGAGCAGTACTTC. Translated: CAISERQGPYEQYF.

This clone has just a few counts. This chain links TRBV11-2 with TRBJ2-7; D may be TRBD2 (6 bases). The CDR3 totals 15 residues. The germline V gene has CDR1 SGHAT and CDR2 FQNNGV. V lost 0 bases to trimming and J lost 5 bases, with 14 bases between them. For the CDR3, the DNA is TGTGCCAGCAGCTTAGAGCCCGGACTATCCAACGAGCAGTACTTC. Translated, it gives CASSLEPGLSNEQYF.